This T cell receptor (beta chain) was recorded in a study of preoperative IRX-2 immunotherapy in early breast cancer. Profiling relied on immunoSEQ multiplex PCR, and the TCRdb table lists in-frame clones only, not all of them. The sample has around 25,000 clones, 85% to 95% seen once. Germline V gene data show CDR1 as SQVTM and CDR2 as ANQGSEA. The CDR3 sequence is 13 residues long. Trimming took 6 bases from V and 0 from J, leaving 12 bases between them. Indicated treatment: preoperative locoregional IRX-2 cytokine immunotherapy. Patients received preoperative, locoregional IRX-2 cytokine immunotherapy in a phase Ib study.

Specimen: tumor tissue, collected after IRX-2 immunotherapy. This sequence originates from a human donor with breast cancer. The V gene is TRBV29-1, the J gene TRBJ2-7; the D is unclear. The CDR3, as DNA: TGCAGCGTATCCGGGCCGAGCTCCTACGAGCAGTACTTC. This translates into CSVSGPSSYEQYF.